The entry below gives a single TCR beta chain sequence along with its context. MiXCR was run by TCRdb on the 5' RACE reads, yielding one entry per CDR3 protein. There are roughly 120,000 distinct CDR3 sequences in the sample; 10% to 15% occur only once, and roughly 17% lies in the top ten. This sample stems from a study of spatial heterogeneity in lung cancer. Study information: When follow-up PBMC samples existed, they were sequenced (at a median of approximately two years after resection).

The CDR3 covers 16 residues. The ends lost 6 bases at V and 2 bases at J; junction bases unmatched: 11. From germline, CDR1 is ENHRY and CDR2 SYGVKD. Time point: blood at routine non-recurrence follow-up after resection. Without sorting, whole RNA was sequenced from tumor, nontumor lung or frozen PBMC. The origin of this receptor is a male donor with early-stage non-small cell lung cancer. The V and J genes are TRBV10-3 and TRBJ2-3; 7 bases map to TRBD1. The sample here was PBMCs, taken at follow-up. CDR3 coding DNA: TGTGCCATCAGACGACAGGGTCTGGGGCACACAGATACGCAGTATTTT. Translated: CAIRRQGLGHTDTQYF.